This TCR beta chain originates from a study of T cells after yellow fever vaccination. In the study overall: The fractions with low cell numbers were processed using SMART-Seq v4 Ultra Low Input. The study's findings and limits: The booster saw the reappearance of most primary-vaccination clones (around 96% CD4, about 88% CD8). In FACS-sorted repertoires, abundant clonotypes from the bulk population could appear as contaminants.

This clonotype has a count of ten or more. Its target is unknown. After removal of 7 bases from V and 5 bases from J, the junction contained 7 bases not matched to a gene. Germline-derived CDR1 and CDR2 are SQVTM and ANQGSEA. This CDR3 contains 12 residues. Conversion of TCR transcripts into cDNA relied on 5'RACE template switching, which added a universal primer site and UMIs. TCRdb re-called the 5' RACE reads through MiXCR, storing one row per CDR3 protein. This sample has 120,000 to 150,000 distinct CDR3 sequences, with 7.7% found just once. The sequencing used CD4+ T cells sorted from PBMCs, collected 5 days after the yellow fever booster vaccination. The genes are TRBV29-1 and TRBJ2-5, with 7 nucleotides matching TRBD1. This TCR was sampled from a man younger than 40 who received the YFV17D yellow fever vaccine. DNA of the CDR3: TGCAGCGGCCACAGGGGCTCGGAGACCCAGTACTTC. Translating gives CSGHRGSETQYF.